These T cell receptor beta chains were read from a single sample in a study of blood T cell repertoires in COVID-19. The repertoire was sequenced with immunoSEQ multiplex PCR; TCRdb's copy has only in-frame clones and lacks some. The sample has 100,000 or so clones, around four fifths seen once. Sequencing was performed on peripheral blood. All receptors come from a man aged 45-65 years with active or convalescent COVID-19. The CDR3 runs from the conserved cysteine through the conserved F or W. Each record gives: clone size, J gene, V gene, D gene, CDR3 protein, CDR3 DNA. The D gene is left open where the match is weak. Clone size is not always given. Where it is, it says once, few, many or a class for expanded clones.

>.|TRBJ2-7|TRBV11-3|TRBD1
CASSSRQGAYEQYF
TGTGCCAGCAGCTCAAGACAGGGGGCTTACGAGCAGTACTTC
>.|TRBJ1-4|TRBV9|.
CASSVGMNYNEKLFF
TGTGCCAGCAGCGTAGGAATGAACTATAATGAAAAACTGTTTTTT
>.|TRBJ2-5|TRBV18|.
CASSWVGGETQYF
TGTGCCAGCTCCTGGGTTGGAGGGGAGACCCAGTACTTC
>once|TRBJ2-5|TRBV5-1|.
CASSLVPMETQYF
TGCGCCAGCAGCTTGGTCCCTATGGAGACCCAGTACTTC
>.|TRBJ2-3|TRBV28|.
CASSLAWRDSDTQYF
TGTGCCAGCAGTTTGGCGTGGAGGGACTCAGATACGCAGTATTTT
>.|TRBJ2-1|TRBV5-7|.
CASSLKFTSRSYNEQFF
TGTGCCAGCAGCTTGAAGTTTACTAGTCGCTCCTACAATGAGCAGTTCTTC
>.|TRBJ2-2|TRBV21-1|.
CASSDWTGANTGELFF
TGTGCCAGCAGCGATTGGACAGGTGCGAACACCGGGGAGCTGTTTTTT
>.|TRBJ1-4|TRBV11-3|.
CASSFMSSTNEKLFF
TGTGCCAGCAGCTTTATGTCGTCAACTAATGAAAAACTGTTTTTT
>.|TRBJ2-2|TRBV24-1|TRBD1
CATSDQGTGISTGELFF
TGTGCCACCAGTGACCAGGGGACAGGGATAAGTACCGGGGAGCTGTTTTTT
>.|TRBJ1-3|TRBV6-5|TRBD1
CASSYQGAGNTIYF
TGTGCCAGCAGTTACCAGGGGGCGGGAAACACCATATATTTT